Below, 15 T cell receptor beta chains from the same sample are listed, as sequenced in a study of OX40 agonist ivuxolimab in advanced cancers. Assay used: immunoSEQ multiplex PCR; TCRdb lists only in-frame clones, some missing. This sample has around 65,000 clones, with approximately 90% found just once. The sample was CD4+ or CD8+ T cells sorted from blood, taken in a trial of the OX40 agonist ivuxolimab. The receptors here all came from an adult with an advanced solid tumor such as melanoma, head and neck, liver or kidney cancer.

V and J are TRBV19 and TRBJ1-2; no firm D call. The CDR3 has 14 residues. CDR1 is LNHDA and CDR2 is SQIVND in the germline V gene (reference sequence). V lost 5 bases and J lost 4, with 14 bases in between. The CDR3 is CASSGIGWAYGYTF. CDR3 in DNA: TGTGCCAGTAGTGGTATCGGCTGGGCCTATGGCTACACCTTC.

This chain links TRBV7-9 with TRBJ1-5; D is uncertain. The germline gives CDR1 SEHNR, CDR2 FQNEAQ (reference sequence). The V gene lost 1 base and the J gene lost 7 bases, with 8 bases spanning the gap. There are 13 residues in the CDR3. The CDR3 region is CASSLGSTQPQHF. CDR3 nucleotide sequence: TGTGCCAGCAGCTTAGGCAGTACCCAGCCCCAGCATTTT.

V is TRBV5-1 and J is TRBJ2-2; 8 positions match TRBD1. J gave up 3 bases and V 1 base, and 5 bases lay outside the gene matches. Germline V CDR1 and CDR2: SGHRS, YFSETQ. There are 16 residues in the CDR3. The CDR3 spells CASSLQGAVYTGELFF. As DNA, the CDR3 is TGCGCCAGCAGCTTGCAGGGGGCCGTCTACACCGGGGAGCTGTTTTTT.

The V gene is TRBV7-9, the J gene TRBJ2-5, with D possibly TRBD1 on 5 matching bases. V lost 5 bases to trimming and J lost 0 bases, with 16 bases between them. CDR3 size: 16 residues. Germline-derived CDR1 and CDR2 are SEHNR and FQNEAQ (reference sequence). The DNA of the CDR3 is TGTGCCAGCAGCCCGACTTTTCCGGACAACCAAGAGACCCAGTACTTC. This gives the protein CASSPTFPDNQETQYF. The full variable domain, with the rest looked up from reference TRBV7-9 and TRBJ2-5, is DTGVSQNPRHKITKRGQNVTFRCDPISEHNRLYWYRQTLGQGPEFLTYFQNEAQLEKSRLLSDRFSAERPKGSFSTLEIQRTEQGDSAMYLCASSPTFPDNQETQYFGPGTRLLVL.

The chain has TRBV9 and TRBJ2-3; 8 positions agree with TRBD2. V lost 0 bases and J lost 1; bases outside the gene matches: 4. This CDR3 is built from 16 residues. The germline CDR1 and CDR2 sequences are SGDLS and YYNGEE. CDR3 residues: CASSVGISGGTDTQYF. In nucleotides, the CDR3 is TGTGCCAGCAGCGTAGGGATTAGCGGGGGCACAGATACGCAGTATTTT.

The gene calls are TRBV7-9 and TRBJ2-7; D is undetermined. Per germline, CDR1 SEHNR and CDR2 FQNEAQ (reference sequence). The CDR3 totals 13 residues. Between the trimmed V and J ends, which lost 5 bases and 5 bases, there was a span of 13 bases. The CDR3: CASSKENINEQYF. As DNA, the CDR3 is TGTGCCAGCAGCAAGGAAAATATAAACGAGCAGTACTTC.

The chain is built from TRBV11-2 and TRBJ1-2, with TRBD1 identical over 11 bases. The CDR3 sequence is 16 residues long. CDR1 SGHAT and CDR2 FQNNGV come from the germline V gene. Trimming took 3 bases from V and 7 from J; bases not matched to a gene: 10. CDR3 DNA: TGTGCCAGCAGCTTCATATCGGACAGGGGGCGGGGTGGCTACACCTTC. This codes for CASSFISDRGRGGYTF.

This clone appeared a single time. The J gene is TRBJ2-7, the V gene TRBV18, with D maybe TRBD1 (6 bases). With 2 bases removed from V and 0 bases from J, the gap between germline ends came to 11 bases. Germline V gives CDR1 KGHSH, CDR2 LQKENI. The CDR3 contains 15 residues. CDR3 protein: CASSPERQVSYEQYF. CDR3 sequence (DNA): TGTGCCAGCTCACCAGAGCGACAGGTCTCCTACGAGCAGTACTTC.

This chain links TRBV2 with TRBJ1-3, with no clear D. CDR1 is SNHLY, CDR2 FYNNEI, per germline. The CDR3 contains 15 residues. The V end lost 7 bases, the J end lost 5 bases, and 18 bases lay between the germline ends. Here the CDR3 reads CASKVESSLRNTIYF. In nucleotides, the CDR3 is TGTGCCAGCAAGGTGGAGAGCTCTTTACGAAACACCATATATTTT. Based on the CDR3 plus reference TRBV2 and TRBJ1-3, the full variable domain is EPEVTQTPSHQVTQMGQEVILRCVPISNHLYFYWYRQILGQKVEFLVSFYNNEISEKSEIFDDQFSVERPDGSNFTLKIRSTKLEDSAMYFCASKVESSLRNTIYFGEGSWLTVV.

The chain combines TRBV6-5 with TRBJ2-2; 7 bases align to TRBD1. This CDR3 has 16 amino acids. Germline V gives CDR1 MNHEY, CDR2 SVGAGI. The V gene end was trimmed by 4 bases and the J gene end by 6 bases; junction bases not matched to a gene: 11. Written as DNA, the CDR3 is TGTGCCAGCAGTTTGAACGACAGGGTATCCGCCGGGGAGCTGTTTTTT. Its protein product is CASSLNDRVSAGELFF.

Remarks on this clone: This specimen includes other DNA sequences encoding the same CDR3. The V gene is TRBV5-4, the J gene TRBJ1-1; D gene ambiguous. CDR1 and CDR2 (germline): SGHNT, YYREEE (reference sequence). Trimming took 4 bases from V and 4 from J, leaving 5 bases between them. The CDR3 spans 11 residues. CDR3 protein: CASSAGTEAFF. The CDR3 coding sequence is TGTGCCAGCAGCGCTGGCACTGAAGCTTTCTTT.

The chain is built from TRBV6-6 and TRBJ2-7; D not resolved. There are 13 residues in the CDR3. Between the trimmed V and J ends, which lost 2 bases and 0 bases, there was a span of 5 bases. Germline CDR1 MNHNY, CDR2 SVGAGI (reference sequence). For the CDR3, the DNA is TGTGCCAGCAGTTACGGTGGCTCCTACGAGCAGTACTTC. Residues: CASSYGGSYEQYF.

This clone was seen only once. The chain combines TRBV4-1 with TRBJ1-1; unclear D gene. The CDR3 is 15 amino acids. Trimming left V 4 bases short and J 3 bases short, with 15 bases between. Germline-derived CDR1 and CDR2 are MGHRA and YSYEKL. This CDR3 is CASSRSTSGDTEAFF. The CDR3 nucleotides are TGCGCCAGCAGCCGCTCTACGTCCGGGGACACTGAAGCTTTCTTT.

V and J are TRBV10-3 and TRBJ2-7; TRBD1 agrees at 7 bases. This CDR3 is 14 amino acids long. Looked up from germline, CDR1 is ENHRY and CDR2 is SYGVKD. V shed 7 bases, J shed 1 base, and the junction held 7 bases outside the gene matches. The CDR3 bases are TGTGCCATCACCAACCCAGGGGGATCCTACGAGCAGTACTTC. This codes for CAITNPGGSYEQYF.

V gene TRBV29-1 combines with J gene TRBJ2-5; the D gene could be TRBD1 or TRBD2 (5 bases each). The germline V gene encodes CDR1 SQVTM and CDR2 ANQGSEA. Trimming removed 6 bases from V and 7 bases from J, with 21 bases in between. CDR3 length: 14 amino acids. The CDR3 reads CSVPNVEAGGTQYF. DNA for the CDR3: TGCAGCGTCCCGAATGTGGAGGCTGGGGGGACCCAGTACTTC. Full variable domain (outside the CDR3, taken from reference TRBV29-1 and TRBJ2-5): SAVISQKPSRDICQRGTSLTIQCQVDSQVTMMFWYRQQPGQSLTLIATANQGSEATYESGFVIDKFPISRPNLTFSTLTVSNMSPEDSSIYLCSVPNVEAGGTQYFGPGTRLLVL.